Included here is one TCR beta chain sequence, with context. The entry originates in a study of shared clonotypes between healthy human individuals. Only CD45RO-negative cells positively selected for CCR7 counted as naive CD8 cells, so terminally differentiated effector memory CD45RA+ cells were excluded. Generated by immunoSEQ multiplex PCR, the TCRdb table keeps only in-frame clones and is missing some. The sample contains a few hundred thousand clones, over 95% of which appear only once. Germline V CDR1 and CDR2: SGHVS, FQNEAQ. This CDR3 spans 13 amino acids. Trimming took off 5 bases at V and 2 bases at J, with 7 bases between the two ends.

Sequenced: naive CD8+ T cells sorted from blood. The sequence derives from a woman aged 25 to 39 in good health. The J gene is TRBJ1-5, the V gene TRBV7-8; D not certain. In DNA form, the CDR3 reads TGTGCCAGCAGCCACAGAGGCAATCAGCCCCAGCATTTT. It specifies CASSHRGNQPQHF.